This T cell receptor beta chain was captured by sequencing in a study of T cells in Graves' hyperthyroidism and ophthalmopathy. Graves' hyperthyroidism is called stable when ophthalmopathy does not progress within 18 months. Participants, patients aged 18 to 65, had newly diagnosed hyperthyroidism with a duration under 2 months. Researchers took RNA transcripts and amplified the TCR beta CDR3 regions from them. First-round RT-PCR targeting the TCR CDR3 was performed with the HTBI primer set. TCRdb independently ran MiXCR on the multiplex PCR reads; one entry per CDR3 protein. The data hold a few hundred thousand distinct CDR3 sequences, with 15% to 18% observed a single time. This clonotype has ten or more counts. Germline assignment: CDR1 SGHTA and CDR2 FQGNSA. This CDR3 has 12 residues. V shed 3 bases and J shed 12 bases, with 12 bases lying between them.

The sequencing sample was made of blood. This TCR came from a woman aged 25 to 39 with Graves' hyperthyroidism. V gene TRBV7-2 combines with J gene TRBJ2-1, with D unresolved. CDR3 residues: CASSFDLEGQFF. The CDR3, as DNA: TGTGCCAGCAGCTTCGACCTAGAAGGGCAGTTCTTC.